This passage covers 22 T cell receptor beta chains from one sample sequenced in a study of control samples from healthy donors and cancer patients. Generated by immunoSEQ multiplex PCR, the TCRdb table keeps only in-frame clones and is missing some. Of approximately 150,000 clones detected, around 88% appear once; the ten largest clones hold 1.7%. Material for sequencing was blood. The receptors derive from a man younger than 30 in good health.

V usage is TRBV6-2 or TRBV6-3 and J usage is TRBJ1-4; no clear D gene. The CDR3 totals 16 residues. V lost 2 bases to trimming and J lost 0 bases, with 10 bases between them. Germline values: CDR1 MNHEY, CDR2 SVGEGT. Written as DNA, the CDR3 is TGTGCCAGCAGTTACCCCGGGGAGGCAACTAATGAAAAACTGTTTTTT. Amino acids: CASSYPGEATNEKLFF.

This chain connects TRBV30 to TRBJ1-1; a possible D gene is TRBD1 (5 bases). The CDR3 runs to 13 residues. The germline V gene encodes CDR1 GTSNPN and CDR2 SVGIG (reference sequence). V lost 3 bases and J lost 0, with 8 bases in between. CDR3 region: CAWRDNLNTEAFF. DNA of the CDR3: TGTGCCTGGAGGGACAATTTGAACACTGAAGCTTTCTTT.

The rearrangement joins TRBV7-2 to TRBJ1-1, with D possibly TRBD1 on 6 matching bases. CDR3 length: 13 amino acids. Trimming left V 3 bases short and J 11 bases short, with 16 bases between. The germline gives CDR1 SGHTA, CDR2 FQGNSA. In DNA form, the CDR3 reads TGTGCCAGCAGCTTGGGGGGCGAAGGGAGGGCTTTCTTT. Protein: CASSLGGEGRAFF.

The chain employs TRBV7-9 and TRBJ2-3; 7 bases fit TRBD1. V lost 3 bases and J lost 4; bases outside the gene matches: 4. The length of the CDR3 is 14 residues. From germline, CDR1 is SEHNR and CDR2 FQNEAQ (reference sequence). The CDR3 region is CASSFSGGADTQYF. Written as DNA, the CDR3 is TGTGCCAGCAGCTTTTCAGGGGGTGCAGATACGCAGTATTTT.

The chain joins TRBV4-1 to TRBJ1-5; D gene unclear. With 1 base removed from V and 3 bases from J, the gap between germline ends came to 16 bases. Germline V gene sequence: CDR1 MGHRA, CDR2 YSYEKL. The CDR3 covers 17 residues. CDR3 coding DNA: TGCGCCAGCAGCCAAGGACGAGCGGGGAAGGCCAATCAGCCCCAGCATTTT. It specifies CASSQGRAGKANQPQHF.

The rearrangement links TRBV18 to TRBJ2-5; TRBD2 agrees at 7 bases. V lost 1 base and J lost 1; bases outside the gene matches: 9. Germline V gene data show CDR1 as KGHSH and CDR2 as LQKENI. The CDR3 consists of 17 residues. CDR3 nucleotide sequence: TGTGCCAGCTCACCACGGGGTTCGGCGGGGGTCCAAGAGACCCAGTACTTC. Translating it yields CASSPRGSAGVQETQYF.

The count of this clone is one. V and J are TRBV30 and TRBJ1-2; no definite D call. V lost 2 bases, J lost 6 bases, and 7 bases lay in between. This CDR3 has 11 amino acids. CDR1 and CDR2 from the germline V gene are GTSNPN and SVGIG (reference sequence). The CDR3 protein is CAWSNGDGYTF. The CDR3 nucleotides are TGTGCCTGGAGTAACGGGGATGGCTACACCTTC.

The chain employs TRBV11-2 and TRBJ2-5; 7 bases line up with TRBD2. V lost 7 bases to trimming and J lost 0 bases; unmatched junction nucleotides: 8. This CDR3 comprises 15 residues. Per germline, CDR1 SGHAT and CDR2 FQNNGV. The chain's CDR3 is CASTGASGHQETQYF. In DNA form, the CDR3 reads TGTGCCAGCACCGGGGCTAGCGGCCACCAAGAGACCCAGTACTTC.

This clone is a singleton in its sample. The chain employs TRBV5-1 and TRBJ2-5; 7 nucleotides align to TRBD1. The trim removed 4 bases at V and 4 bases at J, leaving 4 bases unmatched. Germline assignment: CDR1 SGHRS and CDR2 YFSETQ. The CDR3 runs to 13 residues. This CDR3 is CASSRQGTETQYF. CDR3 sequence (DNA): TGCGCCAGCAGCCGACAGGGCACAGAGACCCAGTACTTC.

This clone was counted many times. This chain links TRBV7-2 with TRBJ2-2; TRBD1 aligns across 7 bases. The CDR3 loop spans 15 amino acids. J was trimmed by 7 bases and V by 4 bases; bases with no gene match: 9. Germline CDR1 reads SGHTA; CDR2 reads FQGNSA. Written as DNA, the CDR3 is TGTGCCAGCAGCTCCTACAGGGGTCGGAACGGGGAGCTGTTTTTT. Its protein is CASSSYRGRNGELFF.

The chain couples TRBV9 to TRBJ2-3; 9 nucleotides agree with TRBD1. Germline lookup yields CDR1 SGDLS and CDR2 YYNGEE. The CDR3 consists of 14 residues. V gave up 5 bases and J gave up 3 bases; unmatched junction bases: 4. CDR3 in amino acids: CASSGTGPTDTQYF. The CDR3 DNA follows: TGTGCCAGCAGTGGGACAGGGCCTACAGATACGCAGTATTTT.

The chain is built from TRBV30 and TRBJ1-6, with a possible D match to TRBD1 (6 bases). CDR3 size: 15 residues. Trimming took 4 bases from V and 5 from J, leaving 15 bases between them. Germline V gene data show CDR1 as GTSNPN and CDR2 as SVGIG (reference sequence). CDR3 sequence reads: CAWTYRGADNSPLHF. The CDR3 DNA is TGTGCCTGGACCTACCGGGGGGCTGATAATTCACCCCTCCACTTT.

This chain connects TRBV5-8 to TRBJ1-5; TRBD1 matches 10 bases. Germline V gene data show CDR1 as SGHTS and CDR2 as YDEGEE. The CDR3 is 16 residues long. The V segment lost 0 bases and the J segment 4 bases; nucleotides outside the gene matches: 4. CDR3 DNA: TGTGCCAGCAGCTTGGCCGGGACAGGGGATAATCAGCCCCAGCATTTT. As protein: CASSLAGTGDNQPQHF.

The DNA for the CDR3 is TGTGCCACCAGTGATGAAGGGAACAATGAGCAGTTCTTC. Translation gives CATSDEGNNEQFF. This chain connects TRBV24-1 to TRBJ2-1; D call uncertain. Per the germline V gene, CDR1 is KGHDR and CDR2 is SFDVKD. Between the trimmed V and J ends, which lost 3 bases and 5 bases, there was a span of 7 bases. This CDR3 spans 13 amino acids.

The chain couples TRBV30 to TRBJ2-7, with a tentative D call TRBD1 (6 bases). CDR3 length: 14 amino acids. Germline loops: CDR1 GTSNPN, CDR2 SVGIG (reference sequence). V was pared by 0 bases and J by 1 base, with 10 bases between. The CDR3 DNA reads as TGTGCCTGGAGTGTAAGACAGGCGTCCTACGAGCAGTACTTC. It is translated as CAWSVRQASYEQYF.

V usage is TRBV14 and J usage is TRBJ2-5; D gene unclear. The length of the CDR3 is 14 residues. The germline V gene encodes CDR1 SGHDN and CDR2 FVKESK. Between the trimmed V and J ends, which lost 0 bases and 1 base, there was a span of 6 bases. CDR3 amino acids: CASSQDPSQETQYF. The CDR3 nucleotides are TGTGCCAGCAGCCAAGATCCGTCCCAAGAGACCCAGTACTTC.

The gene calls are TRBV5-1 and TRBJ2-2; 9 bases are shared with TRBD2. Trimming cost V 4 bases and J 0 bases; bases outside gene matches: 1. The CDR3 contains 15 residues. Germline CDR1 reads SGHRS; CDR2 reads YFSETQ. CDR3 loop: CASSIAGANTGELFF. The CDR3 nucleotides read TGCGCCAGCAGCATAGCGGGGGCGAACACCGGGGAGCTGTTTTTT.

To note about this clone: The sample carries other DNA sequences with the same CDR3. The CDR3 region has the DNA TGTGCCAGCAGCCCACAGGGGGCGGCTTACAATGAGCAGTTCTTC. It yields the protein CASSPQGAAYNEQFF. The chain has TRBV7-3 and TRBJ2-1, with TRBD1 matching 9 bases. There are 15 residues in the CDR3. CDR1 and CDR2 from the germline V gene are SGHTA and FQGTGA. The V and J ends lost 5 bases and 4 bases, in that order; junction bases with no gene match: 6.

The chain recombines TRBV30 with TRBJ1-5; 8 nucleotides line up with TRBD1. The V gene end was trimmed by 3 bases and the J gene end by 6 bases; junction bases not matched to a gene: 7. Germline values: CDR1 GTSNPN, CDR2 SVGIG (reference sequence). This CDR3 has 14 amino acids. Written as DNA, the CDR3 is TGTGCCTGGAGCCCCGGACAGGGTAGTCAGCCCCAGCATTTT. This gives the protein CAWSPGQGSQPQHF.

This rearrangement joins TRBV4-1 to TRBJ2-3; 8 nucleotides match TRBD1. The V and J ends lost 1 base and 8 bases, in that order; junction bases with no gene match: 5. The CDR3 contains 14 residues. Per germline, CDR1 MGHRA and CDR2 YSYEKL. The chain's CDR3 is CASSQGQGIGTQYF. Here the CDR3 DNA reads TGCGCCAGCAGCCAAGGACAGGGGATCGGTACGCAGTATTTT.

This clone was seen just once. The chain joins TRBV7-2 to TRBJ1-2, with 8 bases that match TRBD1. The V gene's germline CDR1 is SGHTA and CDR2 FQGNSA. V lost 0 bases, J lost 6 bases, and 6 bases stayed unmatched. The CDR3 runs 15 residues. The CDR3 DNA follows: TGTGCCAGCAGCTTAGCGGTCAGGGGGCGGGATGGCTACACCTTC. It translates to CASSLAVRGRDGYTF.

The chain links TRBV5-1 to TRBJ2-7; a weak D match, TRBD1 (6 bases). Trimming pared 4 bases from V and 1 base from J, leaving 21 bases between. This CDR3 has 17 amino acids. Germline CDR1 is SGHRS and CDR2 is YFSETQ. CDR3 residues: CASSPRGFRGLSYEQYF. CDR3 bases: TGCGCCAGCAGCCCACGAGGGTTCAGGGGCCTTTCCTACGAGCAGTACTTC.